The 25 T cell receptor beta chains reported below all come from one sample, sequenced in a study of OX40 agonist ivuxolimab in advanced cancers. Data came from immunoSEQ multiplex PCR; TCRdb stores just in-frame clones and leaves some out. The sample carries around 94,000 clones, roughly 90% recorded once. The sample in question was CD4+ or CD8+ T cells sorted from blood, obtained in a trial of the OX40 agonist ivuxolimab. The source of these receptors is an adult with an advanced solid tumor such as melanoma, head and neck, liver or kidney cancer.

The chain joins TRBV11-2 to TRBJ1-3; 9 bases agree with TRBD1. The CDR3 length is 17 residues. J lost 0 bases, V lost 5 bases, and 8 bases had no gene match. In germline, CDR1 is SGHAT, CDR2 FQNNGV. The CDR3 here is CASSKWDRELSGNTIYF. Here the CDR3 DNA reads TGTGCCAGCAGCAAATGGGACAGGGAGCTCTCTGGAAACACCATATATTTT. The full variable domain, rest sourced from reference TRBV11-2 and TRBJ1-3, is EAGVAQSPRYKIIEKRQSVAFWCNPISGHATLYWYQQILGQGPKLLIQFQNNGVVDDSQLPKDRFSAERLKGVDSTLKIQPAKLEDSAVYLCASSKWDRELSGNTIYFGEGSWLTVV.

This chain joins TRBV10-3 and TRBJ2-3; D possibly corresponds to TRBD2 (6 bases). The CDR3 runs 14 residues. Trimming removed 8 bases at V and 4 bases at J, with 16 bases between. The germline CDR1 and CDR2 sequences are ENHRY and SYGVKD. This CDR3 reads CAIGGFWAADTQYF. In DNA, the CDR3 is TGTGCCATCGGGGGGTTTTGGGCGGCAGATACGCAGTATTTT.

The V and J genes are TRBV5-4 and TRBJ2-7; D possibly uses TRBD1 or TRBD2 (5 bases each). The CDR3 has 14 residues. From germline, CDR1 is SGHNT and CDR2 YYREEE (reference sequence). V was clipped by 1 base and J by 4 bases, with 12 bases between them. In nucleotides, the CDR3 is TGTGCCAGCAGCTTGCTGAGGGACCCATACGAGCAGTACTTC. Translating it yields CASSLLRDPYEQYF.

This chain connects TRBV7-3 to TRBJ2-5, with D hard to call. The CDR3 is 15 amino acids. Germline loops: CDR1 SGHTA, CDR2 FQGTGA. Trimming stripped 2 bases from V and 1 base from J, with 11 bases between. CDR3 region: CASSLGLGFQETQYF. The CDR3 DNA reads TGTGCCAGCAGCTTAGGTTTAGGGTTCCAAGAGACCCAGTACTTC.

This clone has a single count. The CDR3 nucleotides read TGTGCCAGCAAGCTCAGGGTTTCTAATTATGACTATGGCTACACCTTC. Residues: CASKLRVSNYDYGYTF. The gene calls are TRBV27 and TRBJ1-2; possible D gene TRBD1, 5 bases. Germline V lookup: CDR1 MNHEY, CDR2 SMNVEV (reference sequence). With 7 bases removed from V and 3 bases from J, the gap between germline ends came to 21 bases. There are 16 residues in the CDR3.

The chain joins TRBV19 to TRBJ1-2, with TRBD1 matching over 10 bases. After removal of 10 bases from V and 5 bases from J, the junction contained 10 bases not matched to a gene. The CDR3 is 14 amino acids. Germline V gene lookup returns CDR1 LNHDA and CDR2 SQIVND (reference sequence). CDR3 protein: CATKTPGQGYGYTF. CDR3 sequence (DNA): TGTGCCACCAAAACTCCGGGACAGGGGTATGGCTACACCTTC.

A word on this clone: Other DNA sequences in the same sample also yield this CDR3. The V call is TRBV27, the J call TRBJ1-3; no reliable D call. V was cut by 0 bases and J by 0 bases, with 6 bases left in between. The germline gives CDR1 MNHEY, CDR2 SMNVEV (reference sequence). The CDR3 extends over 15 amino acids. The CDR3 loop reads CASSLSAGSGNTIYF. As DNA, the CDR3 is TGTGCCAGCAGTTTATCCGCAGGCTCTGGAAACACCATATATTTT.

This clone was found a few times. The V and J genes are TRBV29-1 and TRBJ1-1; D is unclear. Germline CDR1 SQVTM, CDR2 ANQGSEA. Trimming cost V 3 bases and J 3 bases, with 8 bases left between them. The CDR3 contains 12 residues. The CDR3 region has the DNA TGCAGCGTTGAGTGGGAGGACACTGAAGCTTTCTTT. Translation: CSVEWEDTEAFF. Based on the CDR3 plus reference TRBV29-1 and TRBJ1-1, the full variable domain is SAVISQKPSRDICQRGTSLTIQCQVDSQVTMMFWYRQQPGQSLTLIATANQGSEATYESGFVIDKFPISRPNLTFSTLTVSNMSPEDSSIYLCSVEWEDTEAFFGQGTRLTVV.

This rearrangement joins TRBV27 to TRBJ2-3, with D unresolved. This CDR3 region has 12 residues. Germline-derived CDR1 and CDR2 are MNHEY and SMNVEV (reference sequence). The V gene lost 4 bases and the J gene lost 4 bases, with 6 bases spanning the gap. Written as DNA, the CDR3 is TGTGCCAGCAGTTCCCCGCCAGATACGCAGTATTTT. It translates to CASSSPPDTQYF.

V usage is TRBV21-1 and J usage is TRBJ2-3; TRBD1, as called in the table, went unchecked against the DNA. TRBV21-1 is an annotated pseudogene. The CDR3 runs 16 residues. In DNA form, the CDR3 reads TGTGCCAGCAGCAAAGTGTCAGGGTCTAGCACAGATACGCAGTATTTT. Translated: CASSKVSGSSTDTQYF.

The genes are TRBV6-5 and TRBJ2-7; no definite D call. Per germline, CDR1 MNHEY and CDR2 SVGAGI. The CDR3 covers 11 residues. V was trimmed by 10 bases and J by 3 bases, leaving 10 bases between them. In DNA, the CDR3 is TGTGCCACCGGACCCTTCTACGAGCAGTACTTC. Residues: CATGPFYEQYF.

This chain joins TRBV11-2 and TRBJ1-1, with 7 positions matching TRBD1. V was pared by 8 bases and J by 4 bases, with 4 bases of the junction left unmatched. The CDR3 sequence is 12 residues long. Per germline, CDR1 SGHAT and CDR2 FQNNGV. CDR3 sequence reads: CASGQVGTEAFF. The DNA of the CDR3 is TGTGCCAGCGGACAGGTAGGCACTGAAGCTTTCTTT.

The rearrangement links TRBV6-1 to TRBJ2-1; 8 bases agree with TRBD2. From germline, CDR1 is MNHNS and CDR2 SASEGT. With 2 bases clipped from V and 2 bases from J, the junction kept 5 bases outside the gene matches. The CDR3 spans 16 residues. CDR3 amino acids: CASSERTSYAYNEQFF. The CDR3, as DNA: TGTGCCAGCAGTGAAAGGACTAGCTACGCCTACAATGAGCAGTTCTTC.

The genes are TRBV5-6 and TRBJ2-7; maybe TRBD1 (6 bases). The CDR3 is made up of 14 amino acids. Germline V lookup: CDR1 SGHDT, CDR2 YYEEEE. Trimming removed 2 bases from V and 6 bases from J, with 15 bases in between. The CDR3 protein is CASSFGRGWIEQYF. The DNA of the CDR3 is TGTGCCAGCAGCTTTGGAAGGGGGTGGATCGAGCAGTACTTC.

This chain joins TRBV11-2 and TRBJ2-7; D might be TRBD2 (5 bases). V lost 4 bases, J lost 6 bases, and 10 bases lay in between. CDR3 size: 12 residues. Germline CDR1 and CDR2: SGHAT and FQNNGV. The CDR3 DNA follows: TGTGCCAGCAGCTCCGCGCGGGTCGAGCAGTACTTC. Translated: CASSSARVEQYF.

The chain is built from TRBV7-6 and TRBJ2-1; D is tentatively TRBD1 or TRBD2 (5 bases each). The CDR3 contains 13 residues. Germline assignment: CDR1 SGHVS and CDR2 FNYEAQ. V lost 7 bases, J lost 6 bases, and 13 bases lay in between. CDR3 protein: CASNQGTGNEQFF. DNA of the CDR3: TGTGCCAGCAACCAAGGGACCGGCAATGAGCAGTTCTTC.

V gene TRBV7-9 combines with J gene TRBJ2-1, with 14 nucleotides matching TRBD2. Germline values: CDR1 SEHNR, CDR2 FQNEAQ (reference sequence). CDR3 length: 18 amino acids. The V segment lost 3 bases and the J segment 2 bases; nucleotides outside the gene matches: 6. CDR3 coding DNA: TGTGCCAGCAGCTTGACTAGCGGGAGGGCCCGCGCCTACAATGAGCAGTTCTTC. This codes for CASSLTSGRARAYNEQFF.

The V gene is TRBV4-3, the J gene TRBJ2-1, with TRBD1 matching over 8 bases. Trimming took 4 bases from V and 8 from J; bases not matched to a gene: 7. The germline gives CDR1 LGHNA, CDR2 YSLEER. There are 14 residues in the CDR3. The DNA of the CDR3 is TGCGCCAGCAGCCGAGCCGGGACAGGAGATGAGCAGTTCTTC. Amino acids: CASSRAGTGDEQFF.

The rearrangement links TRBV5-6 to TRBJ1-1, with 12 bases identical to TRBD1. Trimming at V came to 3 bases and at J to 2 bases, leaving 5 bases not matched to a gene. The CDR3 runs to 16 residues. Germline values: CDR1 SGHDT, CDR2 YYEEEE. CDR3 nucleotides: TGTGCCAGCAGCTCGGGACAGGGGGCTTTTAACACTGAAGCTTTCTTT. Translation: CASSSGQGAFNTEAFF.

V usage is TRBV6-6 and J usage is TRBJ2-1; 8 nucleotides line up with TRBD1. The germline gives CDR1 MNHNY, CDR2 SVGAGI (reference sequence). V trimming: 10 bases; J trimming: 9 bases; junction bases outside the gene matches: 5. The CDR3 is 11 residues long. The CDR3 DNA is TGTGCCACCGGACAGGGCGGTGAGCAGTTCTTC. Its protein product is CATGQGGEQFF.

J is TRBJ2-7 and V is TRBV27; possibly TRBD1 for D (5 bases). V lost 5 bases and J lost 3, with 11 bases in between. The CDR3 consists of 13 residues. Per germline, CDR1 MNHEY and CDR2 SMNVEV (reference sequence). The CDR3 is CASSQGSGYEQYF. The CDR3 DNA is TGTGCCAGCAGTCAGGGCTCCGGCTACGAGCAGTACTTC.

Only one count was recorded for this clone. The chain has TRBV7-3 and TRBJ2-3, with a tentative D call TRBD2 (6 bases). This CDR3 has 16 amino acids. The V gene's germline CDR1 is SGHTA and CDR2 FQGTGA. The germline V and J ends were trimmed by 6 bases and 1 base, with 17 bases remaining between them. CDR3: CASSPLGGMGTDTQYF. The CDR3 bases are TGTGCCAGCAGTCCATTAGGCGGGATGGGCACAGATACGCAGTATTTT. The whole variable domain, remainder taken from reference TRBV7-3 and TRBJ2-3, is GAGVSQTPSNKVTEKGKYVELRCDPISGHTALYWYRQSLGQGPEFLIYFQGTGAADDSGLPNDRFFAVRPEGSVSTLKIQRTERGDSAVYLCASSPLGGMGTDTQYFGPGTRLTVL.

This rearrangement joins TRBV27 to TRBJ2-7, with TRBD1 identical over 9 bases. Trimming took 2 bases from V and 3 from J; bases not matched to a gene: 11. The CDR3 is 17 amino acids. CDR1 is MNHEY and CDR2 is SMNVEV in the germline V gene (reference sequence). CDR3 DNA: TGTGCCAGCAGTTTACAAGACCCGGGACAGGGTCTCTACGAGCAGTACTTC. It encodes CASSLQDPGQGLYEQYF.

V usage is TRBV27 and J usage is TRBJ2-3; D could derive from TRBD1 or TRBD2 (6 bases each). V lost 0 bases and J lost 9, with 10 bases in between. The CDR3 is 13 residues long. Germline V gene lookup returns CDR1 MNHEY and CDR2 SMNVEV (reference sequence). As DNA, the CDR3 is TGTGCCAGCAGTTTATCAGCCGGGGGCACGCAGTATTTT. Translating gives CASSLSAGGTQYF.

This clone was recorded a few times. The CDR3 loop reads CAAAGSSEAFF. The CDR3 DNA sequence: TGTGCCGCAGCAGGGAGTTCTGAAGCTTTCTTT. The chain has TRBV10-3 and TRBJ1-1; a possible D gene is TRBD1 (5 bases). Germline assignment: CDR1 ENHRY and CDR2 SYGVKD. This CDR3 comprises 11 residues. Trimming took off 11 bases at V and 6 bases at J, with 13 bases between the two ends.